This T cell receptor (beta chain) stems from a study of blood T cells in healthy people across ages. Study in general: Roughly one uniquely barcoded beta molecule per two T cells was captured.

This clonotype was counted ten times or more. CDR3 length equals 14 residues. Germline V gene lookup returns CDR1 DFQATT and CDR2 SNEGSKA (reference sequence). Trimming took off 3 bases at V and 4 bases at J, with 14 bases between the two ends. Primed by a sample-barcoded 5' primer and a J-beta primer mix, a second PCR proceeded for roughly 6 to 12 cycles. TCRdb analysed the 5' RACE reads with MiXCR anew, one entry per CDR3 protein. The top ten clones hold approximately 0.79% of a sample with under 1,100,000 distinct CDR3 sequences, around 27% of them seen once. These data were also filed under a second study, of T cells of mothers and their children. As that study records: Each mother yielded more than 10 million TCR beta CDR3 reads. Each child yielded some 3 million reads. Biologically related mothers and children overlapped slightly more than unrelated pairs, a non-significant difference. Sequencing revealed no T cell clones that were persistent and microchimeric.

V gene TRBV20-1 combines with J gene TRBJ2-3, with a possible D match to TRBD1 (5 bases). Sequenced: blood. The source of this sequence is a girl aged 2 to 10 in good health. CDR3 DNA sequence: TGCAGTGCTAGTAGCAGGGTACGATCAGATACGCAGTATTTT. Translating gives CSASSRVRSDTQYF.